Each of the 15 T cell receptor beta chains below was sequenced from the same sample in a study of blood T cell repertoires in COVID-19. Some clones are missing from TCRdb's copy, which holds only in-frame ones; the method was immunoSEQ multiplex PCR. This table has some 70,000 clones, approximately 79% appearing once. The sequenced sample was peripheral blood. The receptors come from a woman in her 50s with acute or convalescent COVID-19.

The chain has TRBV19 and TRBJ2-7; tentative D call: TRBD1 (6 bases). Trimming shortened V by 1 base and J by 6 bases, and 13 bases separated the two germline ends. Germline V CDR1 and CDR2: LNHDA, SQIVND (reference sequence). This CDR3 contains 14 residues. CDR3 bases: TGTGCCAGTAGTATAGGCTCAAGAGGGGGCGAGCAGTACTTC. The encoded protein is CASSIGSRGGEQYF. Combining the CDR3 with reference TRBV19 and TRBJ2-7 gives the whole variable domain DGGITQSPKYLFRKEGQNVTLSCEQNLNHDAMYWYRQDPGQGLRLIYYSQIVNDFQKGDIAEGYSVSREKKESFPLTVTSAQKNPTAFYLCASSIGSRGGEQYFGPGTRLTVT.

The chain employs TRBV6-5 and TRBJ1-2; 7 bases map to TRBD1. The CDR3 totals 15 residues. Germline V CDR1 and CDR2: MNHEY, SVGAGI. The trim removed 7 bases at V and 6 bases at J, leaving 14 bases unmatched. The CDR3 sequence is CASIRIGGTVHGYTF. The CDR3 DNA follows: TGTGCCAGCATCAGAATTGGGGGGACAGTCCATGGCTACACCTTC.

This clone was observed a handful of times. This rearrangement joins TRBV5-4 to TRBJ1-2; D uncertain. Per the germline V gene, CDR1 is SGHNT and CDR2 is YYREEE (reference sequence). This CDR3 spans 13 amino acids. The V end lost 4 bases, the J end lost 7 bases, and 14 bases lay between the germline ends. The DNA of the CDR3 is TGTGCCAGCAGCCGCCGGGAAACTTTTGGCTACACCTTC. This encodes CASSRRETFGYTF.

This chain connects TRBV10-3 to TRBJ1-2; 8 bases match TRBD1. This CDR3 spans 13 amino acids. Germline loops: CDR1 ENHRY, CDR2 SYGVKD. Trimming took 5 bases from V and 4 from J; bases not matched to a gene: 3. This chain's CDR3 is CAISTGTGYGYTF. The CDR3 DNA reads TGTGCCATCAGTACCGGGACAGGCTATGGCTACACCTTC.

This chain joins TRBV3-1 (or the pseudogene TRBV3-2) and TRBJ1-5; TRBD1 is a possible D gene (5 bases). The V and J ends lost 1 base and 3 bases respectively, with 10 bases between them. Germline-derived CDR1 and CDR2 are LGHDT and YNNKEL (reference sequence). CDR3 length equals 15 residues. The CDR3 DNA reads TGTGCCAGCAGCCAAGGGCAGGGTCCCAATCAGCCCCAGCATTTT. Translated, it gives CASSQGQGPNQPQHF.

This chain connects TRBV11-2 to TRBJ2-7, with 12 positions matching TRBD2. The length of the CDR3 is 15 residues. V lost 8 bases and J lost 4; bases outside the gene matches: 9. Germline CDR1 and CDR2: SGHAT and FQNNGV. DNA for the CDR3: TGTGCCAGCTGGGACCCTAGCGGGGGGGGGTACGAGCAGTACTTC. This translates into CASWDPSGGGYEQYF.

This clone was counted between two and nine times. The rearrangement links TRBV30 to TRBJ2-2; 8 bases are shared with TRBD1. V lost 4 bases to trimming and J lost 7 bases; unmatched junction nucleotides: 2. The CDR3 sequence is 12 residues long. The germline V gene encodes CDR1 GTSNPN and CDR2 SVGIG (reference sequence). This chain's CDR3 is CAWTGGGGELFF. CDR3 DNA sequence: TGTGCCTGGACAGGGGGCGGCGGGGAGCTGTTTTTT.

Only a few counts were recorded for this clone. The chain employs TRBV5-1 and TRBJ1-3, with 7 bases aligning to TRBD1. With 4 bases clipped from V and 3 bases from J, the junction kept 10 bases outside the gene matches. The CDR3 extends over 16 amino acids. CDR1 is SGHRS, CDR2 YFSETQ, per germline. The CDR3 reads CASSSGTELLGNTIYF. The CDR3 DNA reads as TGCGCCAGCAGCAGTGGGACAGAACTTCTTGGAAACACCATATATTTT.

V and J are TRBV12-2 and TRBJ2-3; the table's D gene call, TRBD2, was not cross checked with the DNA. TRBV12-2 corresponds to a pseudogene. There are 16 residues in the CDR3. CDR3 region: CASRLWTSWSTDTQYF. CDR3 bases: TGTGCAAGTCGCTTATGGACTAGCTGGAGCACAGATACGCAGTATTTT.

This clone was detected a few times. The CDR3 loop reads CASSIASKRGYTF. The CDR3 DNA is TGTGCCAGTAGTATCGCGTCCAAGAGGGGCTACACCTTC. The V call is TRBV19, the J call TRBJ1-2, with D hard to call. The CDR3 totals 13 residues. The V end was cut by 3 bases, the J end by 8 bases, with 13 bases between. Germline V gene sequence: CDR1 LNHDA, CDR2 SQIVND (reference sequence).

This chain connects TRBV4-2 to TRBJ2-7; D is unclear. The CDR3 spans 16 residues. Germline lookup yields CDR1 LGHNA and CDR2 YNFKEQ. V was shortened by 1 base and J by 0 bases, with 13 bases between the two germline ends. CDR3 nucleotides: TGTGCCAGCAGCCAAGCTCGAGTACAGTTCTCCTACGAGCAGTACTTC. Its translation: CASSQARVQFSYEQYF.

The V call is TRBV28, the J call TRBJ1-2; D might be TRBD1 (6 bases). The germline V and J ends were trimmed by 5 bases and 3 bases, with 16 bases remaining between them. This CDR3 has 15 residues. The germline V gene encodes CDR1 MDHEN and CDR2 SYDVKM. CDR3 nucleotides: TGTGCCAGCAGTCCCCGGACAGCTTCCGACTATGGCTACACCTTC. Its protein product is CASSPRTASDYGYTF.

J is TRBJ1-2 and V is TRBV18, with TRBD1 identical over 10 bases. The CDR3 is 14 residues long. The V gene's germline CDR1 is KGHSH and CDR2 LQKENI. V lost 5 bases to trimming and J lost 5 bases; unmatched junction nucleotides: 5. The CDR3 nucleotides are TGTGCCAGCTCAGACAGGGGGCTTGGATATGGCTACACCTTC. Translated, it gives CASSDRGLGYGYTF.

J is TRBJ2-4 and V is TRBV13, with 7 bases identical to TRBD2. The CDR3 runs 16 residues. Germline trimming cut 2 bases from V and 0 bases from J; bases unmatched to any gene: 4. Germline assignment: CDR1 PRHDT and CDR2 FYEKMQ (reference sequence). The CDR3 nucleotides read TGTGCCAGCAGCTTACGGCTAGCGGAAGCCAAAAACATTCAGTACTTC. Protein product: CASSLRLAEAKNIQYF.

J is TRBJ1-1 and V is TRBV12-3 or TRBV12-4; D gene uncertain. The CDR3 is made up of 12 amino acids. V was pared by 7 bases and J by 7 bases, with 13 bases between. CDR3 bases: TGTGCCAGCACCCTTCGAGTTAATGAAGCTTTCTTT. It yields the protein CASTLRVNEAFF.